This passage covers 17 T cell receptor beta chains from one sample sequenced in a study of cytomegalovirus exposure and HLA in healthy donors (dated by TCRdb to about 2017). Library preparation employed the immunoSEQ multiplex PCR assay. A mixture of 60 forward primers for TCR Vbeta segments and 13 reverse primers for TCR Jbeta segments was used in the multiplex PCR. TCRdb carries this immuneACCESS record with in-frame sequences only. Its versions omit some clonotypes, under half of them owing to an unresolved V gene in the studies checked, with the rest unexplained. Counted in this sample were about 130,000 clones; about two thirds of them appeared once. The leading ten clones occupy 4.5% to 5% of the sample. What was sequenced was PBMCs. Receptors originate from a man between 60 and 70 years old in good health and CMV-seropositive.

The chain combines TRBV6-6 with TRBJ1-6, with TRBD1 identical over 9 bases. The germline gives CDR1 MNHNY, CDR2 SVGAGI (reference sequence). V lost 7 bases and J lost 6; bases outside the gene matches: 7. The CDR3 has 15 amino acids. The CDR3 loop reads CASIEQGAGNSPLHF. As DNA, the CDR3 is TGTGCCAGCATCGAACAGGGGGCGGGTAATTCACCCCTCCACTTT.

The J gene is TRBJ1-1, the V gene TRBV5-1; D is ambiguous. CDR1 and CDR2 (germline): SGHRS, YFSETQ. Trimming removed 4 bases from V and 6 bases from J, with 19 bases in between. The length of the CDR3 is 15 residues. The CDR3, as DNA: TGCGCCAGCAGCCCCCAGGTGAGGGCAGGAGCTGAAGCTTTCTTT. It codes for CASSPQVRAGAEAFF. The whole variable domain, filled in from reference TRBV5-1 and TRBJ1-1, reads KAGVTQTPRYLIKTRGQQVTLSCSPISGHRSVSWYQQTPGQGLQFLFEYFSETQRNKGNFPGRFSGRQFSNSRSEMNVSTLELGDSALYLCASSPQVRAGAEAFFGQGTRLTVV.

The chain couples TRBV9 to TRBJ2-7, with 9 bases lining up with TRBD2. V lost 0 bases, J lost 5 bases, and 6 bases stayed unmatched. The germline V gene encodes CDR1 SGDLS and CDR2 YYNGEE. The CDR3 runs to 15 residues. CDR3 coding DNA: TGTGCCAGCAGCGTAGACCCTAGCGGGGTCCACGAGCAGTACTTC. Translation gives CASSVDPSGVHEQYF.

The chain carries TRBV5-1 and TRBJ1-1; maybe TRBD1 (5 bases). V lost 3 bases and J lost 5, with 11 bases in between. The length of the CDR3 is 13 residues. Per the germline V gene, CDR1 is SGHRS and CDR2 is YFSETQ. The CDR3: CASSSLGRTEAFF. DNA for the CDR3: TGCGCCAGCAGCTCTCTGGGGCGAACTGAAGCTTTCTTT.

The chain uses TRBV5-1 and TRBJ2-2; perhaps TRBD1 as D (5 bases). Germline V gene sequence: CDR1 SGHRS, CDR2 YFSETQ. V gave up 3 bases and J gave up 0 bases, with 9 bases separating them. This CDR3 is built from 15 residues. This CDR3 is CASSSTASNTGELFF. DNA for the CDR3: TGCGCCAGCAGCTCGACAGCATCGAACACCGGGGAGCTGTTTTTT.

V is TRBV5-1 and J is TRBJ2-5, with 10 bases lining up with TRBD1. The junction had 1 base not matched to a gene; V was cut back by 0 bases and J by 5 bases. CDR1 and CDR2 (germline): SGHRS, YFSETQ. This CDR3 contains 14 residues. DNA of the CDR3: TGCGCCAGCAGCTTGGCGGGACAGGGGGAGACCCAGTACTTC. This gives the protein CASSLAGQGETQYF.

The V call is TRBV30, the J call TRBJ1-1, with D maybe TRBD1 (6 bases). Germline V lookup: CDR1 GTSNPN, CDR2 SVGIG (reference sequence). The V end was cut by 0 bases, the J end by 11 bases, with 10 bases between. This CDR3 comprises 11 residues. The chain's CDR3 is CAWSVQGRAFF. CDR3 DNA: TGTGCCTGGAGTGTACAGGGAAGGGCTTTCTTT.

This chain links TRBV5-1 with TRBJ1-1; TRBD1 aligns across 8 bases. Germline CDR1 is SGHRS and CDR2 is YFSETQ. The CDR3 contains 17 residues. V trimming: 4 bases; J trimming: 4 bases; junction bases outside the gene matches: 15. Here the CDR3 reads CASSLYPGTGYFTEAFF. As DNA, the CDR3 is TGCGCCAGCAGCCTCTACCCCGGGACAGGATATTTCACTGAAGCTTTCTTT.

This clone was counted only a few times. The chain employs TRBV5-5 and TRBJ2-5, with D perhaps matching TRBD2 (5 bases). The CDR3 consists of 14 residues. The germline gives CDR1 SGHKS, CDR2 YYEKEE (reference sequence). V was pared by 4 bases and J by 5 bases, with 15 bases between. Here the CDR3 DNA reads TGTGCCAGCAGCGGGCGGGTAGGTTCGGAGACCCAGTACTTC. It is translated as CASSGRVGSETQYF.

The chain carries TRBV12-2 and TRBJ1-3; the table calls TRBD1, which could not be checked here. TRBV12-2 represents a pseudogene. This CDR3 region has 15 residues. CDR3 DNA: TGTGCAAGTCGCTTAGGACAGAGCTCTGGAAACACCATATATTTT. Translated, it gives CASRLGQSSGNTIYF.

This clone was seen a handful of times. The V and J genes are TRBV5-1 and TRBJ2-3; 10 bases match TRBD2. Germline V gene sequence: CDR1 SGHRS, CDR2 YFSETQ. The CDR3 is 14 amino acids. The J segment lost 7 bases and the V segment lost 0 bases, leaving 2 bases of the junction unmatched. The CDR3 is CASSLATSGNTQYF. In nucleotides, the CDR3 is TGCGCCAGCAGCTTGGCAACTAGCGGGAATACGCAGTATTTT.

V gene TRBV4-1 combines with J gene TRBJ2-7; the D gene is possibly TRBD1 (6 bases). The CDR3 contains 15 residues. CDR1 and CDR2 from the germline V gene are MGHRA and YSYEKL. Trimming took off 4 bases at V and 2 bases at J, with 15 bases between the two ends. The CDR3 protein is CASSPQGTVAYEQYF. As DNA, the CDR3 is TGCGCCAGCAGCCCTCAGGGGACGGTCGCCTACGAGCAGTACTTC.

The V call is TRBV9, the J call TRBJ2-2; D perhaps matches TRBD2 (5 bases). Germline CDR1 reads SGDLS; CDR2 reads YYNGEE. The length of the CDR3 is 15 residues. Trimming left V 1 base short and J 7 bases short, with 14 bases between. CDR3: CASSVRSGQIGELFF. CDR3 DNA: TGTGCCAGCAGCGTACGGAGCGGTCAAATCGGGGAGCTGTTTTTT.

The gene calls are TRBV28 and TRBJ2-1; 7 bases align to TRBD1. CDR3 length: 15 amino acids. Germline CDR1 and CDR2: MDHEN and SYDVKM. V was pared by 5 bases and J by 5 bases, with 9 bases of the junction left unmatched. CDR3 in amino acids: CASSQTGVMDNEQFF. For the CDR3, the DNA is TGTGCCAGCAGTCAAACAGGGGTGATGGACAATGAGCAGTTCTTC.

This sequence joins TRBV9 and TRBJ2-3; the D gene is possibly TRBD2 (6 bases). Per the germline V gene, CDR1 is SGDLS and CDR2 is YYNGEE. This CDR3 spans 18 amino acids. Trimming took off 3 bases at V and 4 bases at J, with 24 bases between the two ends. The CDR3 sequence is CASSAPDATSTRSDTQYF. The DNA of the CDR3 is TGTGCCAGCAGCGCTCCCGACGCGACTAGTACTCGGTCAGATACGCAGTATTTT.

A few counts support this clone. This rearrangement joins TRBV6-5 to TRBJ2-6; 8 bases match TRBD1. The junction had 6 bases not matched to a gene; V was cut back by 5 bases and J by 12 bases. This CDR3 is 13 amino acids long. CDR1 MNHEY and CDR2 SVGAGI come from the germline V gene. In nucleotides, the CDR3 is TGTGCCAGCAGTGACAGGGGTAAGGGCGTCCTGACTTTC. Its protein is CASSDRGKGVLTF.

The V gene is TRBV5-4, the J gene TRBJ1-2; a weak D match, TRBD1 (5 bases). Germline V gene data show CDR1 as SGHNT and CDR2 as YYREEE (reference sequence). This CDR3 has 17 amino acids. The V and J ends lost 4 bases and 0 bases respectively, with 19 bases between them. The CDR3 nucleotides are TGTGCCAGCAGCGACCTTTTCTGGGCAGGGCCTAACTATGGCTACACCTTC. The encoded protein is CASSDLFWAGPNYGYTF. The whole variable domain, remainder taken from reference TRBV5-4 and TRBJ1-2, is ETGVTQSPTHLIKTRGQQVTLRCSSQSGHNTVSWYQQALGQGPQFIFQYYREEENGRGNFPPRFSGLQFPNYSSELNVNALELDDSALYLCASSDLFWAGPNYGYTFGSGTRLTVV.